These 32 T cell receptor beta chains share one sample of origin, sequenced in a study of vaccination effects on CD4 cells after COVID-19. Which antigens these TCRs recognize remains unknown. Expansion with viral peptide pools was applied to antigen-specific CD4+ T cells by the ViraFEST assay prior to sequencing. Investigators separated out CD4+ T cells once approximately 11 days of culture had passed. As their vaccination, participants received two doses of either BNT162b2 or mRNA-1273. Here immunoSEQ multiplex PCR was the method, and the copy in TCRdb shows in-frame clones only, minus some. The data hold more than 20,000 clones, with roughly 80% observed a single time. The input for sequencing was CD4+ T cells from PBMCs cultured with SARS-CoV-2 spike peptides, taken after COVID-19 vaccination. The receptor set was obtained from a human donor who received a COVID-19 vaccine.

This rearrangement joins TRBV9 to TRBJ1-1; D call uncertain. CDR3 size: 13 residues. V lost 4 bases to trimming and J lost 7 bases, with 14 bases between them. Germline loops: CDR1 SGDLS, CDR2 YYNGEE. CDR3 protein: CASSLVFLGEAFF. The CDR3, as DNA: TGTGCCAGCAGCCTCGTGTTCCTTGGTGAAGCTTTCTTT. Using reference TRBV9 and TRBJ1-1 for the parts outside the CDR3, the full variable domain is DSGVTQTPKHLITATGQRVTLRCSPRSGDLSVYWYQQSLDQGLQFLIQYYNGEERAKGNILERFSAQQFPDLHSELNLSSLELGDSALYFCASSLVFLGEAFFGQGTRLTVV.

V usage is TRBV7-9 and J usage is TRBJ1-1; D is uncertain. This CDR3 has 16 amino acids. The V end lost 4 bases, the J end lost 1 base, and 16 bases lay between the germline ends. Germline V gene lookup returns CDR1 SEHNR and CDR2 FQNEAQ (reference sequence). In nucleotides, the CDR3 is TGTGCCAGCAGCTCGGGGAGTACTATATCGAACACTGAAGCTTTCTTT. Protein: CASSSGSTISNTEAFF. The variable domain in full, completed from reference TRBV7-9 and TRBJ1-1, reads DTGVSQNPRHKITKRGQNVTFRCDPISEHNRLYWYRQTLGQGPEFLTYFQNEAQLEKSRLLSDRFSAERPKGSFSTLEIQRTEQGDSAMYLCASSSGSTISNTEAFFGQGTRLTVV.

This chain uses TRBV5-6 with TRBJ1-5; D unclear. The CDR3 runs to 14 residues. From germline, CDR1 is SGHDT and CDR2 YYEEEE. V dropped 0 bases and J dropped 6 bases, with 10 bases sitting between them. The CDR3 coding sequence is TGTGCCAGCAGCTTGGGTCCGGGGAGTCAGCCCCAGCATTTT. Translated: CASSLGPGSQPQHF. Using reference TRBV5-6 and TRBJ1-5 for the parts outside the CDR3, the full variable domain is DAGVTQSPTHLIKTRGQQVTLRCSPKSGHDTVSWYQQALGQGPQFIFQYYEEEERQRGNFPDRFSGHQFPNYSSELNVNALLLGDSALYLCASSLGPGSQPQHFGDGTRLSIL.

This chain uses TRBV6-1 with TRBJ2-7; 14 nucleotides line up with TRBD2. Germline CDR1 is MNHNS and CDR2 is SASEGT. After removal of 4 bases from V and 4 bases from J, the junction contained 6 bases not matched to a gene. CDR3 length equals 16 residues. The CDR3 DNA is TGTGCCAGCAGTGCCGGGACTAGCGGGAGTGTGTACGAGCAGTACTTC. Translation: CASSAGTSGSVYEQYF.

V gene TRBV2 combines with J gene TRBJ1-2, with 9 bases that match TRBD1. Germline lookup yields CDR1 SNHLY and CDR2 FYNNEI. The V segment lost 5 bases and the J segment 4 bases; nucleotides outside the gene matches: 5. The CDR3 has 14 residues. The CDR3 region is CASSPGQGIYGYTF. In nucleotides, the CDR3 is TGTGCCAGCAGTCCGGGACAGGGAATCTATGGCTACACCTTC.

The V and J genes are TRBV2 and TRBJ1-1, with 12 bases lining up with TRBD1. The germline V gene has CDR1 SNHLY and CDR2 FYNNEI. The CDR3 has 12 amino acids. Trimming removed 6 bases from V and 9 bases from J; junction bases left unmatched: 2. The CDR3 nucleotides are TGTGCCAGCAGCGGGACAGGGGGCAAAGCTTTCTTT. This codes for CASSGTGGKAFF.

CDR3 DNA sequence: TGTGCCAGCATCCGGGACAGGGATACTGAAGCTTTCTTT. It translates to CASIRDRDTEAFF. The chain is built from TRBV6-4 and TRBJ1-1; 9 positions agree with TRBD1. The CDR3 is 13 residues long. Looked up from germline, CDR1 is MRHNA and CDR2 is SNTAGT. The V gene end was trimmed by 7 bases and the J gene end by 5 bases; junction bases not matched to a gene: 5.

The count of this clone is one. The chain has TRBV2 and TRBJ2-1; 8 bases fit TRBD2. The CDR3 extends over 17 amino acids. The V gene end was trimmed by 6 bases and the J gene end by 0 bases; junction bases not matched to a gene: 10. Germline assignment: CDR1 SNHLY and CDR2 FYNNEI. The CDR3 DNA sequence: TGTGCCAGCAGACACGGACTAGCCAAGAGCTCCTACAATGAGCAGTTCTTC. Translating gives CASRHGLAKSSYNEQFF.

V usage is TRBV9 and J usage is TRBJ1-4; D is possibly TRBD1 (6 bases). The V gene lost 2 bases and the J gene lost 0 bases, with 8 bases spanning the gap. CDR3 length: 15 amino acids. CDR1 is SGDLS and CDR2 is YYNGEE in the germline V gene. In DNA, the CDR3 is TGTGCCAGCAGCGTCAGGGGAACAACTAATGAAAAACTGTTTTTT. It codes for CASSVRGTTNEKLFF. Variable domain in full (rest from reference TRBV9 and TRBJ1-4): DSGVTQTPKHLITATGQRVTLRCSPRSGDLSVYWYQQSLDQGLQFLIQYYNGEERAKGNILERFSAQQFPDLHSELNLSSLELGDSALYFCASSVRGTTNEKLFFGSGTQLSVL.

The chain links TRBV11-3 to TRBJ2-1, with no clear D. The CDR3 runs to 16 residues. Trimming shortened V by 0 bases and J by 7 bases, and 16 bases separated the two germline ends. Germline lookup yields CDR1 SGHNT and CDR2 YENEEA. CDR3 region: CASSLDSRGYANEQFF. CDR3 DNA: TGTGCCAGCAGCTTAGACTCGCGTGGGTATGCGAATGAGCAGTTCTTC.

J is TRBJ2-7 and V is TRBV6-1; maybe TRBD2 (6 bases). Deletions cut 0 bases from V and 9 bases from J, with 12 bases between. This CDR3 spans 13 amino acids. Germline-derived CDR1 and CDR2 are MNHNS and SASEGT. CDR3 loop: CASSEALRGGQYF. The DNA of the CDR3 is TGTGCCAGCAGTGAAGCGCTAAGGGGAGGGCAGTACTTC.

In DNA, the CDR3 is TGTGCCAGCAGCGGGTATCCCCTACTAGCGGACAAAGAGACCCAGTACTTC. It is translated as CASSGYPLLADKETQYF. This sequence joins TRBV11-2 and TRBJ2-5; the match to TRBD2 covers 8 bases. The CDR3 has 17 residues. V was pared by 5 bases and J by 3 bases, with 14 bases of the junction left unmatched. Germline V CDR1 and CDR2: SGHAT, FQNNGV. Together with reference TRBV11-2 and TRBJ2-5, the CDR3 gives the full variable domain: EAGVAQSPRYKIIEKRQSVAFWCNPISGHATLYWYQQILGQGPKLLIQFQNNGVVDDSQLPKDRFSAERLKGVDSTLKIQPAKLEDSAVYLCASSGYPLLADKETQYFGPGTRLLVL.

The chain couples TRBV2 to TRBJ2-1; 7 bases align to TRBD1. The CDR3 is 16 amino acids. V lost 8 bases, J lost 0 bases, and 10 bases stayed unmatched. Germline CDR1 reads SNHLY; CDR2 reads FYNNEI. The CDR3 DNA reads TGTGCCAGCGGCGACTACAGGGGTACCTCCTACAATGAGCAGTTCTTC. Its protein product is CASGDYRGTSYNEQFF.

The genes are TRBV5-8 and TRBJ2-1; perhaps D is TRBD1 or TRBD2 (5 bases each). CDR3 size: 15 residues. Germline V CDR1 and CDR2: SGHTS, YDEGEE. Between the trimmed V and J ends, which lost 2 bases and 0 bases, there was a span of 9 bases. The CDR3, as DNA: TGTGCCAGCAGCTTAGCCGGGGCCTCCTACAATGAGCAGTTCTTC. It is translated as CASSLAGASYNEQFF.

This sequence joins TRBV14 and TRBJ2-7, with 12 bases matching TRBD2. CDR1 is SGHDN and CDR2 is FVKESK in the germline V gene. Trimming cost V 1 base and J 1 base; bases outside gene matches: 5. The CDR3 covers 17 residues. As DNA, the CDR3 is TGTGCCAGCAGCCAAGGGACTAGCGGGACCTTTTCCTACGAGCAGTACTTC. Translated: CASSQGTSGTFSYEQYF. Filled out from reference TRBV14 and TRBJ2-7, the complete variable domain reads EAGVTQFPSHSVIEKGQTVTLRCDPISGHDNLYWYRRVMGKEIKFLLHFVKESKQDESGMPNNRFLAERTGGTYSTLKVQPAELEDSGVYFCASSQGTSGTFSYEQYFGPGTRLTVT.

The chain uses TRBV19 and TRBJ2-2; either TRBD1 or TRBD2 may supply D (5 bases each). V was trimmed by 4 bases and J by 4 bases, leaving 19 bases between them. Germline V lookup: CDR1 LNHDA, CDR2 SQIVND (reference sequence). The CDR3 totals 17 residues. As DNA, the CDR3 is TGTGCCAGTAGTACCCAGATGGGGCGGGTCGGCACCGGGGAGCTGTTTTTT. It yields the protein CASSTQMGRVGTGELFF.

The rearrangement joins TRBV11-2 to TRBJ2-2; D is unresolved. The V end lost 4 bases, the J end lost 6 bases, and 6 bases lay between the germline ends. This CDR3 is built from 12 residues. Germline V gene sequence: CDR1 SGHAT, CDR2 FQNNGV. The CDR3 reads CASSSQSGELFF. CDR3 sequence (DNA): TGTGCCAGCAGCTCCCAATCCGGGGAGCTGTTTTTT.

The chain recombines TRBV4-1 with TRBJ2-1; no clear D gene. CDR1 MGHRA and CDR2 YSYEKL come from the germline V gene. This CDR3 spans 15 amino acids. Trimming removed 7 bases from V and 0 bases from J, with 13 bases in between. In DNA, the CDR3 is TGCGCCAGCATGTCCCGGCTTGCCTCCTACAATGAGCAGTTCTTC. Encoded protein: CASMSRLASYNEQFF.

The rearrangement uses TRBV14 and TRBJ1-5; D is unclear. Trimming pared 8 bases from V and 6 bases from J, leaving 14 bases between. The CDR3 loop spans 13 amino acids. Germline V gives CDR1 SGHDN, CDR2 FVKESK. The CDR3 reads CASPNWGCQPQHF. CDR3 nucleotide sequence: TGTGCCAGCCCCAATTGGGGTTGTCAGCCCCAGCATTTT.

The rearrangement links TRBV7-9 to TRBJ1-1; D possibly corresponds to TRBD1 (6 bases). V was clipped by 4 bases and J by 1 base, with 16 bases between them. The CDR3 is 16 amino acids. CDR1 is SEHNR, CDR2 FQNEAQ, per germline (reference sequence). The CDR3 nucleotides read TGTGCCAGCAGCTCAATAAGGGGGGCCCGGAACACTGAAGCTTTCTTT. Amino acids: CASSSIRGARNTEAFF. The full variable domain, rest sourced from reference TRBV7-9 and TRBJ1-1, is DTGVSQNPRHKITKRGQNVTFRCDPISEHNRLYWYRQTLGQGPEFLTYFQNEAQLEKSRLLSDRFSAERPKGSFSTLEIQRTEQGDSAMYLCASSSIRGARNTEAFFGQGTRLTVV.

The chain employs TRBV6-5 and TRBJ1-2, with a weak D call TRBD1 (6 bases). The length of the CDR3 is 14 residues. Per germline, CDR1 MNHEY and CDR2 SVGAGI. Trimming removed 4 bases at V and 4 bases at J, with 13 bases between. CDR3 sequence reads: CASSLRGEGYGYTF. Here the CDR3 DNA reads TGTGCCAGCAGTTTGAGGGGGGAGGGCTATGGCTACACCTTC.

This clone was found once. V usage is TRBV7-8 and J usage is TRBJ1-2; D uncertain. CDR3 size: 14 residues. V was pared by 5 bases and J by 0 bases, with 10 bases between. Germline values: CDR1 SGHVS, CDR2 FQNEAQ. The CDR3 spells CASSITGSNYGYTF. CDR3 coding DNA: TGTGCCAGCAGCATCACCGGGTCTAACTATGGCTACACCTTC.

The chain combines TRBV7-9 with TRBJ1-1; TRBD1 matches 7 bases. The CDR3 runs 18 residues. Germline V gene lookup returns CDR1 SEHNR and CDR2 FQNEAQ (reference sequence). The V segment lost 1 base and the J segment 1 base; nucleotides outside the gene matches: 12. The chain's CDR3 is CASSLEGELDRENTEAFF. In DNA, the CDR3 is TGTGCCAGCAGCTTAGAGGGGGAGCTAGACAGGGAGAACACTGAAGCTTTCTTT.

The chain has TRBV30 and TRBJ2-1; the D gene is possibly TRBD2 (6 bases). Per germline, CDR1 GTSNPN and CDR2 SVGIG (reference sequence). The CDR3 extends over 16 amino acids. The V end lost 4 bases, the J end lost 6 bases, and 22 bases lay between the germline ends. The CDR3 nucleotides are TGTGCCTGGACCTATAGGGTGGGGCTAGCGATCAATGAGCAGTTCTTC. The encoded protein is CAWTYRVGLAINEQFF.

This clone has just a few counts. The chain carries TRBV3-1 (or the pseudogene TRBV3-2) and TRBJ2-5; 9 positions match TRBD2. The CDR3 extends over 15 amino acids. The V gene's germline CDR1 is LGHDT and CDR2 YNNKEL (reference sequence). J was trimmed by 9 bases and V by 0 bases; bases with no gene match: 8. In DNA, the CDR3 is TGTGCCAGCAGCCAAGACGGCGGGAGGGCCAGGTCCCAGTACTTC. Amino acid sequence: CASSQDGGRARSQYF.

This clone is judged medium-sized. The chain joins TRBV2 to TRBJ2-2; TRBD2 matches at 10 bases. The CDR3 totals 16 residues. V shed 6 bases, J shed 7 bases, and the junction held 11 bases outside the gene matches. CDR1 SNHLY and CDR2 FYNNEI come from the germline V gene. The CDR3 DNA is TGTGCCAGCAGGCCCTCAGCGGGGGGGTGGTTCGGGGAGCTGTTTTTT. The encoded protein is CASRPSAGGWFGELFF.

This clone was found a few times. V and J are TRBV5-8 and TRBJ2-1; D assignment may be TRBD1 or TRBD2 (5 bases each). This CDR3 is 14 amino acids long. CDR1 SGHTS and CDR2 YDEGEE come from the germline V gene. Trimming shortened V by 0 bases and J by 2 bases, and 6 bases separated the two germline ends. Written as DNA, the CDR3 is TGTGCCAGCAGCTTGGCGGGGCCCTACAATGAGCAGTTCTTC. Translating it yields CASSLAGPYNEQFF.

The genes are TRBV5-1 and TRBJ2-7; 8 bases are a match to TRBD2. The trim removed 0 bases at V and 0 bases at J, leaving 2 bases unmatched. CDR1 and CDR2 from the germline V gene are SGHRS and YFSETQ. CDR3 length: 15 amino acids. The CDR3 sequence is CASSLGSGSSYEQYF. The CDR3 bases are TGCGCCAGCAGCTTGGGGAGCGGGAGCTCCTACGAGCAGTACTTC.

This sequence joins TRBV3-1 (or the pseudogene TRBV3-2) and TRBJ1-2, with 11 bases identical to TRBD1. J gave up 7 bases and V 3 bases, and 4 bases lay outside the gene matches. CDR3 length equals 14 residues. Germline lookup yields CDR1 LGHDT and CDR2 YNNKEL (reference sequence). The CDR3 loop reads CASSQDRGHGGYTF. CDR3 in DNA: TGTGCCAGCAGCCAGGACAGGGGGCATGGTGGCTACACCTTC.

The V and J genes are TRBV7-6 and TRBJ2-2, with 8 bases aligning to TRBD1. In germline, CDR1 is SGHVS, CDR2 FNYEAQ. The J segment lost 3 bases and the V segment lost 3 bases, leaving 6 bases of the junction unmatched. The CDR3 has 16 amino acids. Here the CDR3 reads CASSLAGGVDTGELFF. The DNA of the CDR3 is TGTGCCAGCAGCTTGGCAGGGGGCGTCGACACCGGGGAGCTGTTTTTT. Full variable domain (rest looked up from reference TRBV7-6 and TRBJ2-2): GAGVSQSPRYKVTKRGQDVALRCDPISGHVSLYWYRQALGQGPEFLTYFNYEAQQDKSGLPNDRFSAERPEGSISTLTIQRTEQRDSAMYRCASSLAGGVDTGELFFGEGSRLTVL.

Relative to its sample, this clone is medium-sized. The CDR3 region has the DNA TGTGCCAGCAGTGCCGGACTAGAGGCAGATACGCAGTATTTT. Its protein product is CASSAGLEADTQYF. The chain recombines TRBV6-4 with TRBJ2-3; 7 bases align to TRBD2. Per the germline V gene, CDR1 is MRHNA and CDR2 is SNTAGT. The length of the CDR3 is 14 residues. The V gene end was trimmed by 4 bases and the J gene end by 4 bases; junction bases not matched to a gene: 5.

The rearrangement uses TRBV4-1 and TRBJ1-5, with D perhaps matching TRBD1 (5 bases). This CDR3 region has 17 residues. The V gene's germline CDR1 is MGHRA and CDR2 YSYEKL. Trimming removed 1 base from V and 1 base from J, with 14 bases in between. The CDR3 coding sequence is TGCGCCAGCAGCCAAGGGACCCGAAAGGGGAGCAATCAGCCCCAGCATTTT. This translates into CASSQGTRKGSNQPQHF.